This TCR beta chain originates from a study of blood T cell repertoires in COVID-19. Looking at the study overall: The United States, Italy and Spain supplied acute and convalescent COVID-19 samples. Sources were T cells, B-cell-depleted T cells, or PBMCs; the material itself was cDNA or gDNA.

The germline V gene has CDR1 PRHDT and CDR2 FYEKMQ (reference sequence). This CDR3 comprises 19 residues. Germline trimming cut 2 bases from V and 1 base from J; bases unmatched to any gene: 13. This clone was seen a few times. Method: immunoSEQ multiplex PCR; TCRdb's copy keeps in-frame clones and lacks some. The sample has under 250,000 clones, roughly four fifths seen once. This TCR was sampled from a woman between 65 and 79 years old with acute or convalescent COVID-19. The sample was peripheral blood. The rearrangement uses TRBV13 and TRBJ2-3; 9 positions agree with TRBD1. This CDR3 is CASSLYRDRDPVGTDTQYF. CDR3 sequence (DNA): TGTGCCAGCAGCTTATATCGGGACAGGGACCCAGTAGGCACAGATACGCAGTATTTT.